This T cell receptor (beta chain) was documented in a study of blood T cell repertoires in COVID-19. The wider study: Sources were T cells, B-cell-depleted T cells, or PBMCs; the material itself was cDNA or gDNA.

Germline assignment: CDR1 SGHRS and CDR2 YFSETQ. Trimming cost V 6 bases and J 5 bases; bases outside gene matches: 8. This CDR3 contains 14 residues. The assay was immunoSEQ multiplex PCR, and TCRdb's table has in-frame clones only and misses some. The sample gives roughly 500,000 clones, roughly 87% of which show up once; approximately 0.9% is in the top ten. The J gene is TRBJ2-1, the V gene TRBV5-1; 7 positions agree with TRBD1. The specimen sequenced was peripheral blood. The TCR sequence derives from a man aged 18 to 30 with COVID-19, enrolled during active disease. CDR3 sequence: CASTMTGQHNEQFF. CDR3 coding DNA: TGCGCCAGCACCATGACAGGGCAACACAATGAGCAGTTCTTC.